These 32 T cell receptor beta chains were all obtained from the same sample, sequenced in a study of persistence of HIV-infected CD4 T cells. Cells were stimulated with CMV-infected fibroblast lysates at about 9.4 ug/mL. CD40L-negative CD69-negative CD45RO-high memory CD4+ T cells were sorted as populations depleted of antigen-responding cells. The immunoSEQ assay was version 4, run in survey mode. Generated by immunoSEQ multiplex PCR, the TCRdb table keeps only in-frame clones and is missing some. The table includes roughly 35,000 clones, around 80% detected once. These receptors lack a known antigen. The source material was CD4+ T cells sorted from PBMCs after 18-hour stimulation, sampled from a patient who received antiretroviral therapy. The source of these receptors is an adult man with HIV who was CMV-seropositive.

The chain carries TRBV5-8 and TRBJ2-2, with 9 bases aligning to TRBD1. With V trimmed by 3 bases and J by 7 bases, 10 bases remained unmatched. This CDR3 is 16 amino acids long. The germline V gene encodes CDR1 SGHTS and CDR2 YDEGEE. The CDR3 region is CASSYYRGPGDGELFF. The CDR3, as DNA: TGTGCCAGCAGCTATTACAGGGGGCCGGGAGACGGGGAGCTGTTTTTT.

The V gene is TRBV6-5, the J gene TRBJ2-2; D perhaps matches TRBD1 (5 bases). From germline, CDR1 is MNHEY and CDR2 SVGAGI. CDR3 size: 15 residues. V was cut by 7 bases and J by 3 bases, with 15 bases left in between. CDR3: CASTQGIAYTGELFF. Written as DNA, the CDR3 is TGTGCCAGCACCCAGGGTATTGCTTACACCGGGGAGCTGTTTTTT.

The chain employs TRBV7-2 and TRBJ1-2; 7 bases line up with TRBD1. This CDR3 is 14 amino acids long. V shed 0 bases and J 8 bases; nucleotides not matched to a gene: 6. Germline loops: CDR1 SGHTA, CDR2 FQGNSA. Here the CDR3 DNA reads TGTGCCAGCAGCTTAGCAGGGGGCGCGTGGGGCTACACCTTC. Its protein product is CASSLAGGAWGYTF. Complete variable domain (other parts from reference TRBV7-2 and TRBJ1-2): GAGVSQSPSNKVTEKGKDVELRCDPISGHTALYWYRQSLGQGLEFLIYFQGNSAPDKSGLPSDRFSAERTGGSVSTLTIQRTQQEDSAVYLCASSLAGGAWGYTFGSGTRLTVV.

This clone was counted a single time. This sequence joins TRBV27 and TRBJ1-1, with 8 positions matching TRBD1. The trim removed 5 bases at V and 2 bases at J, leaving 7 bases unmatched. The CDR3 runs to 15 residues. The V gene's germline CDR1 is MNHEY and CDR2 SMNVEV (reference sequence). CDR3 sequence: CASSSPGQGNTEAFF. In DNA, the CDR3 is TGTGCCAGCAGTAGCCCCGGACAGGGAAACACTGAAGCTTTCTTT.

The genes are TRBV28 and TRBJ1-1; D remains unclear. CDR3 length: 14 residues. The germline V and J ends were trimmed by 2 bases and 8 bases, with 15 bases remaining between them. CDR1 is MDHEN, CDR2 SYDVKM, per germline. The CDR3 DNA sequence: TGTGCCAGCAGTTTAACCGCCTCTGAAAGGGAAGCTTTCTTT. Protein sequence: CASSLTASEREAFF.

J is TRBJ2-5 and V is TRBV12-5; D gene ambiguous. V lost 2 bases, J lost 6 bases, and 7 bases lay in between. CDR3 length: 12 residues. CDR1 and CDR2 (germline): LGHNT, FRNRAP. In DNA, the CDR3 is TGTGCTAGTGGTTTGATATCGCAGACCCAGTACTTC. It translates to CASGLISQTQYF.

This clone has more than one count but fewer than ten. The genes are TRBV4-1 and TRBJ1-2; TRBD1 matches at 8 bases. This CDR3 region has 18 residues. From germline, CDR1 is MGHRA and CDR2 YSYEKL. Unmatched junction bases numbered 14, after V lost 0 bases and J lost 5 bases. CDR3 amino acids: CASSQELMQGASIYGYTF. The CDR3 DNA reads TGCGCCAGCAGCCAAGAATTGATGCAGGGGGCGTCTATATATGGCTACACCTTC.

The rearrangement joins TRBV24-1 to TRBJ2-1; 7 bases align to TRBD1. Germline lookup yields CDR1 KGHDR and CDR2 SFDVKD. With V trimmed by 2 bases and J by 1 base, 7 bases remained unmatched. The CDR3 sequence is 17 residues long. CDR3 loop: CATSDWNDRVSYNEQFF. CDR3 DNA: TGTGCCACCAGTGATTGGAACGACAGGGTTTCCTACAATGAGCAGTTCTTC.

V is TRBV6-5 and J is TRBJ2-7; TRBD2 matches 8 bases. J lost 3 bases, V lost 6 bases, and 7 bases had no gene match. Germline-derived CDR1 and CDR2 are MNHEY and SVGAGI. The CDR3 is 14 residues long. The CDR3 spells CASRPIAGSYEQYF. As DNA, the CDR3 is TGTGCCAGCAGACCCATAGCGGGGAGCTACGAGCAGTACTTC.

The chain is built from TRBV2 and TRBJ1-2; no definite D call. Per germline, CDR1 SNHLY and CDR2 FYNNEI. The CDR3 is 13 residues long. V was shortened by 1 base and J by 5 bases, with 8 bases between the two germline ends. CDR3 DNA sequence: TGTGCCAGCAGTGAAGAGGCAGTTTATGGCTACACCTTC. It encodes CASSEEAVYGYTF.

This clone was found a few times. The chain has TRBV2 and TRBJ1-5, with D possibly TRBD1 on 5 matching bases. Germline values: CDR1 SNHLY, CDR2 FYNNEI. Between the trimmed V and J ends, which lost 7 bases and 0 bases, there was a span of 10 bases. This CDR3 contains 14 residues. DNA for the CDR3: TGTGCCAGCAAGGAGGACAATAGCAATCAGCCCCAGCATTTT. As protein: CASKEDNSNQPQHF.

This clone was detected only a few times. The genes are TRBV7-9 and TRBJ2-2; 8 bases match TRBD2. Per germline, CDR1 SEHNR and CDR2 FQNEAQ (reference sequence). V shed 5 bases, J shed 7 bases, and the junction held 6 bases outside the gene matches. The CDR3 loop spans 14 amino acids. DNA of the CDR3: TGTGCCAGCAGCCAATTAGCGGGGATCGGGGAGCTGTTTTTT. It yields the protein CASSQLAGIGELFF.

This clone was seen a single time. V and J are TRBV12-3 or TRBV12-4 and TRBJ1-6; no definite D call. This CDR3 spans 12 amino acids. Trimming shortened V by 3 bases and J by 7 bases, and 4 bases separated the two germline ends. CDR3 protein: CASSFPNSPLHF. In DNA, the CDR3 is TGTGCCAGCAGTTTCCCGAATTCACCCCTCCACTTT.

V gene TRBV18 combines with J gene TRBJ1-3, with 10 nucleotides matching TRBD1. CDR1 is KGHSH, CDR2 LQKENI, per germline. The CDR3 consists of 16 residues. After removal of 2 bases from V and 2 bases from J, the junction contained 3 bases not matched to a gene. The CDR3 bases are TGTGCCAGCTCACCAGCGGGACAGGGGCCTGGAAACACCATATATTTT. This gives the protein CASSPAGQGPGNTIYF.

The gene calls are TRBV27 and TRBJ1-6; D call uncertain. CDR1 and CDR2 (germline): MNHEY, SMNVEV (reference sequence). This CDR3 has 15 amino acids. V lost 3 bases, J lost 6 bases, and 12 bases lay in between. CDR3 region: CASSFGFEANSPLHF. As DNA, the CDR3 is TGTGCCAGCAGTTTTGGATTTGAGGCTAATTCACCCCTCCACTTT.

This chain connects TRBV27 to TRBJ2-1; 7 nucleotides agree with TRBD1. In germline, CDR1 is MNHEY, CDR2 SMNVEV (reference sequence). V shed 6 bases, J shed 4 bases, and the junction held 0 bases outside the gene matches. CDR3 length equals 12 residues. This CDR3 is CASRQGYNEQFF. The CDR3 bases are TGTGCCAGCAGACAGGGGTACAATGAGCAGTTCTTC.

The chain uses TRBV6-1 and TRBJ2-7, with D unresolved. V was clipped by 1 base and J by 3 bases, with 13 bases between them. The CDR3 contains 15 residues. The germline V gene encodes CDR1 MNHNS and CDR2 SASEGT. The CDR3 DNA sequence: TGTGCCAGCAGTGAAGGGCTCTGGCGTTACTACGAGCAGTACTTC. It specifies CASSEGLWRYYEQYF.

V usage is TRBV6-1 and J usage is TRBJ1-1; perhaps TRBD1 as D (5 bases). The CDR3 spans 15 residues. The germline V gene has CDR1 MNHNS and CDR2 SASEGT. With 0 bases removed from V and 0 bases from J, the gap between germline ends came to 8 bases. DNA of the CDR3: TGTGCCAGCAGTGAAGCGGGACGCATGAACACTGAAGCTTTCTTT. The encoded protein is CASSEAGRMNTEAFF.

J is TRBJ2-7 and V is TRBV28; D unresolved. Per the germline V gene, CDR1 is MDHEN and CDR2 is SYDVKM. CDR3 length equals 11 residues. V gave up 4 bases and J gave up 7 bases, with 8 bases separating them. The CDR3 nucleotides are TGTGCCAGCAGTTCCCGGCAGGAGCAGTACTTC. Translation: CASSSRQEQYF.

The chain recombines TRBV3-1 (or the pseudogene TRBV3-2) with TRBJ1-5, with a weak D call TRBD1 (6 bases). V was clipped by 4 bases and J by 3 bases, with 10 bases between them. The CDR3 extends over 14 amino acids. Per the germline V gene, CDR1 is LGHDT and CDR2 is YNNKEL (reference sequence). CDR3 loop: CASSPGAVNQPQHF. The DNA of the CDR3 is TGTGCCAGCAGCCCAGGGGCAGTCAATCAGCCCCAGCATTTT.

V and J are TRBV19 and TRBJ1-2; D perhaps matches TRBD1 (5 bases). The CDR3 is 15 residues long. V gave up 3 bases and J gave up 2 bases, with 13 bases separating them. Germline CDR1 reads LNHDA; CDR2 reads SQIVND (reference sequence). The CDR3 DNA follows: TGTGCCAGTAGTATTGGGACCGCACAAAACTATGGCTACACCTTC. Translating it yields CASSIGTAQNYGYTF.

The chain employs TRBV29-1 and TRBJ1-2, with 7 bases aligning to TRBD1. Trimming at V came to 3 bases and at J to 4 bases, leaving 5 bases not matched to a gene. CDR3 size: 13 residues. In germline, CDR1 is SQVTM, CDR2 ANQGSEA. CDR3 region: CSVETGWTYGYTF. The CDR3 DNA reads TGCAGCGTTGAGACAGGGTGGACCTATGGCTACACCTTC.

The chain joins TRBV12-3 or TRBV12-4 to TRBJ1-3; perhaps TRBD1 as D (5 bases). The CDR3 is 12 residues long. V lost 2 bases and J lost 9, with 8 bases in between. The DNA of the CDR3 is TGTGCCAGCAGTTTAACGGGGGGCACCATATATTTT. As protein: CASSLTGGTIYF.

This chain uses TRBV10-3 with TRBJ1-1; D is ambiguous. V gave up 7 bases and J gave up 8 bases, with 17 bases separating them. The CDR3 has 13 residues. Germline CDR1 ENHRY, CDR2 SYGVKD. The CDR3 DNA sequence: TGTGCCATCATGGGGTCTTCCTCCTCAGAAGCTTTCTTT. Its protein product is CAIMGSSSSEAFF.

This sequence joins TRBV3-1 (or the pseudogene TRBV3-2) and TRBJ1-2; TRBD1 agrees at 8 bases. CDR1 is LGHDT and CDR2 is YNNKEL in the germline V gene (reference sequence). The J segment lost 11 bases and the V segment lost 4 bases, leaving 6 bases of the junction unmatched. This CDR3 is 12 amino acids long. The CDR3 coding sequence is TGTGCCAGCAGCCTCAACAGGGGGACATACACCTTC. This translates into CASSLNRGTYTF.

The V call is TRBV7-3, the J call TRBJ2-3, with D perhaps assigned TRBD1 or TRBD2 (5 bases each). Per the germline V gene, CDR1 is SGHTA and CDR2 is FQGTGA. V dropped 5 bases and J dropped 2 bases, with 17 bases sitting between them. The CDR3 loop spans 16 amino acids. CDR3: CASSIAAGSPTDTQYF. In DNA form, the CDR3 reads TGTGCCAGCAGCATAGCAGCAGGGAGCCCCACAGATACGCAGTATTTT.

The rearrangement links TRBV30 to TRBJ2-7, with 9 bases aligning to TRBD1. The CDR3 length is 14 residues. Germline CDR1 reads GTSNPN; CDR2 reads SVGIG (reference sequence). The V and J ends lost 5 bases and 0 bases, in that order; junction bases with no gene match: 5. CDR3 protein: CAWGTGRPSYEQYF. The CDR3 DNA is TGTGCCTGGGGGACAGGGAGACCCTCCTACGAGCAGTACTTC.

The V gene is TRBV19, the J gene TRBJ1-4; D is possibly TRBD1 (5 bases). CDR3 length: 14 residues. Trimming left V 5 bases short and J 7 bases short, with 14 bases between. Germline CDR1 reads LNHDA; CDR2 reads SQIVND (reference sequence). The CDR3 DNA reads as TGTGCCAGTAGTTTACAGGTAGAAAGTGAAAAACTGTTTTTT. Encoded protein: CASSLQVESEKLFF.

The CDR3 DNA reads as TGTGCCGCTCGCCCGGGGCGGCGGACAGATACGCAGTATTTT. Protein: CAARPGRRTDTQYF. The chain carries TRBV18 and TRBJ2-3; D may be TRBD1 or TRBD2 (5 bases each). Looked up from germline, CDR1 is KGHSH and CDR2 is LQKENI. V lost 11 bases and J lost 3, with 18 bases in between. CDR3 length equals 14 residues.

This clone was observed a handful of times. The V and J genes are TRBV9 and TRBJ1-1, with D hard to call. The CDR3 consists of 13 residues. CDR1 is SGDLS, CDR2 YYNGEE, per germline. V gave up 2 bases and J gave up 2 bases, with 7 bases separating them. The CDR3 here is CASSVESNTEAFF. In DNA, the CDR3 is TGTGCCAGCAGCGTGGAGTCAAACACTGAAGCTTTCTTT.

This chain joins TRBV3-1 (or the pseudogene TRBV3-2) and TRBJ1-2; D gene ambiguous. The CDR3 is made up of 14 amino acids. Per germline, CDR1 LGHDT and CDR2 YNNKEL (reference sequence). The V end lost 0 bases, the J end lost 2 bases, and 7 bases lay between the germline ends. The CDR3 DNA is TGTGCCAGCAGCCAAGACGGGCAGAACTATGGCTACACCTTC. This codes for CASSQDGQNYGYTF.

The CDR3 here is CASSHFSGGASSSGNTIYF. CDR3 sequence (DNA): TGTGCCAGCAGCCATTTTTCGGGAGGGGCCTCGTCCTCTGGAAACACCATATATTTT. The rearrangement joins TRBV4-2 to TRBJ1-3, with TRBD1 as a possible D gene (5 bases). Germline V lookup: CDR1 LGHNA, CDR2 YNFKEQ. With 3 bases removed from V and 0 bases from J, the gap between germline ends came to 21 bases. CDR3 length equals 19 residues.